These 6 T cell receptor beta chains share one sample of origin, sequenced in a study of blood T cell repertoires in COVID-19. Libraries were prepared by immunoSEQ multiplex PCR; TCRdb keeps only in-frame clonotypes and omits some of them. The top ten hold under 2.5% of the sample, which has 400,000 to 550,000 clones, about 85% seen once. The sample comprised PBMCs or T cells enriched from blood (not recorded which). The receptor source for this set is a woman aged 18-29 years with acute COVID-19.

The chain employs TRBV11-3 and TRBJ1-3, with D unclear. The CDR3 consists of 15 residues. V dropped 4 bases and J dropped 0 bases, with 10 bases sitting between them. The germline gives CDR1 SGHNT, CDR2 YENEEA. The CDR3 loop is CASSSWRDSGNTIYF. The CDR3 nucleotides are TGTGCCAGCAGCTCATGGCGGGACTCTGGAAACACCATATATTTT.

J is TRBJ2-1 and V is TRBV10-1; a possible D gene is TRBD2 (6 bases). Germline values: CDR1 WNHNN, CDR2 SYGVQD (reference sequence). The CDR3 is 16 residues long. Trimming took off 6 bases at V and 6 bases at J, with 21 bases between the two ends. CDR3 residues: CASSPSLGGLSNEQFF. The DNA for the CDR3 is TGCGCCAGCAGCCCGAGTCTGGGGGGTTTGTCCAATGAGCAGTTCTTC.

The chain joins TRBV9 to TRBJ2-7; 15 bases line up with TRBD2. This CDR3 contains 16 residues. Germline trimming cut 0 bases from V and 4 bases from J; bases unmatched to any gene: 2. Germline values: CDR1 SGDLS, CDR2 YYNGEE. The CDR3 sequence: CASSVGTSGGAYEQYF. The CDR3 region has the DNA TGTGCCAGCAGCGTAGGGACTAGCGGGGGGGCTTACGAGCAGTACTTC.

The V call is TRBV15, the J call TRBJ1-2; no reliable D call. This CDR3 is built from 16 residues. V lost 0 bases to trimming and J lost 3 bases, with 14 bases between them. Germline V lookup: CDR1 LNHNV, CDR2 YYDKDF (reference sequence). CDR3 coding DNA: TGTGCCACCAGCAGAGATCACGGGGTGTTGGACTATGGCTACACCTTC. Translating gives CATSRDHGVLDYGYTF.

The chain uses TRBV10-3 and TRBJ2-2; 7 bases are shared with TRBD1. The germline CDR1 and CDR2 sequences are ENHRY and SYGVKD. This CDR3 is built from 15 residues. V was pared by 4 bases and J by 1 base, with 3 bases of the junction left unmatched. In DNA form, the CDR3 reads TGTGCCATCAGTGCAAGGGACAGGAACACCGGGGAGCTGTTTTTT. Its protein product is CAISARDRNTGELFF.

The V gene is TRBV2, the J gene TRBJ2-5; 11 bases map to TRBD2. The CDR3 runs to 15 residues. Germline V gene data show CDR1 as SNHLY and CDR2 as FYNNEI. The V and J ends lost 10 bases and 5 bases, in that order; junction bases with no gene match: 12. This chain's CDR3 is CANLLAGDRGETQYF. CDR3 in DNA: TGTGCCAACCTACTAGCGGGAGATCGGGGTGAGACCCAGTACTTC.